Presented here are 22 T cell receptor beta chains from one specimen sequenced in a study of blood T cell repertoires in COVID-19. The assay was immunoSEQ multiplex PCR, and TCRdb's table has in-frame clones only and misses some. The table records some 180,000 clones, 81% of them present only once. The sequenced sample was peripheral blood. These receptors originate from a woman between 40 and 50 years old with COVID-19, enrolled during active disease.

The chain carries TRBV19 and TRBJ1-5, with D maybe TRBD1 (6 bases). Germline V gives CDR1 LNHDA, CDR2 SQIVND (reference sequence). This CDR3 has 14 amino acids. The V end lost 5 bases, the J end lost 6 bases, and 14 bases lay between the germline ends. The CDR3, as DNA: TGTGCCAGTAGTGTACAGGGCGAGAGTCAGCCCCAGCATTTT. Protein sequence: CASSVQGESQPQHF.

As to this clone: This sample includes further DNA sequences coding for the same CDR3. The V gene is TRBV5-1, the J gene TRBJ2-5; D may be TRBD2 (5 bases). The CDR3 spans 13 residues. V gave up 0 bases and J gave up 5 bases, with 8 bases separating them. CDR1 is SGHRS, CDR2 YFSETQ, per germline. The CDR3: CASSLGGGETQYF. The CDR3 DNA sequence: TGCGCCAGCAGCTTGGGTGGAGGTGAGACCCAGTACTTC.

V is TRBV6-5 and J is TRBJ1-6, with 7 nucleotides matching TRBD1. CDR1 and CDR2 from the germline V gene are MNHEY and SVGAGI. Trimming removed 6 bases from V and 5 bases from J; junction bases left unmatched: 7. This CDR3 is 15 amino acids long. This chain's CDR3 is CASRYRGADNSPLHF. The CDR3 DNA is TGTGCCAGCAGATACAGGGGTGCGGATAATTCACCCCTCCACTTT.

The sample holds one count of this clone. This chain links TRBV15 with TRBJ1-5; 9 positions match TRBD1. CDR1 and CDR2 from the germline V gene are LNHNV and YYDKDF (reference sequence). The J segment lost 8 bases and the V segment lost 3 bases, leaving 5 bases of the junction unmatched. This CDR3 has 14 residues. CDR3 amino acids: CATSSWTGEKPQHF. CDR3 nucleotide sequence: TGTGCCACCAGCAGTTGGACAGGGGAGAAGCCCCAGCATTTT.

V usage is TRBV28 and J usage is TRBJ2-1, with 14 bases identical to TRBD2. CDR1 and CDR2 from the germline V gene are MDHEN and SYDVKM. V lost 3 bases and J lost 8; bases outside the gene matches: 21. The CDR3 contains 21 residues. Here the CDR3 reads CASSFNPRDTRLAGGTDEQFF. The CDR3 DNA reads as TGTGCCAGCAGTTTTAACCCAAGGGACACCCGACTAGCGGGAGGGACGGATGAGCAGTTCTTC.

This chain joins TRBV3-1 (or the pseudogene TRBV3-2) and TRBJ2-5; 8 bases align to TRBD2. J was trimmed by 4 bases and V by 4 bases; bases with no gene match: 5. Germline-derived CDR1 and CDR2 are LGHDT and YNNKEL (reference sequence). CDR3 size: 14 residues. The CDR3 region has the DNA TGTGCCAGCAGCCCTACCGGACTAGCAGAGACCCAGTACTTC. Its translation: CASSPTGLAETQYF.

This chain links TRBV2 with TRBJ2-7, with 10 bases lining up with TRBD2. CDR3 length: 15 residues. From germline, CDR1 is SNHLY and CDR2 FYNNEI. V lost 2 bases and J lost 5; bases outside the gene matches: 6. In DNA, the CDR3 is TGTGCCAGCAGTGAATTACTAGCGGGAATCGACGAGCAGTACTTC. Translating gives CASSELLAGIDEQYF.

The chain uses TRBV7-3 and TRBJ2-3; 11 positions agree with TRBD2. Unmatched junction bases numbered 6, after V lost 6 bases and J lost 4 bases. The germline gives CDR1 SGHTA, CDR2 FQGTGA. The CDR3 extends over 15 amino acids. This CDR3 is CASRRTSGSADTQYF. CDR3 nucleotides: TGTGCCAGCAGACGAACTAGCGGGAGTGCAGATACGCAGTATTTT. The full variable domain, in which reference TRBV7-3 and TRBJ2-3 provide the parts outside the CDR3, is GAGVSQTPSNKVTEKGKYVELRCDPISGHTALYWYRQSLGQGPEFLIYFQGTGAADDSGLPNDRFFAVRPEGSVSTLKIQRTERGDSAVYLCASRRTSGSADTQYFGPGTRLTVL.

The chain uses TRBV7-8 and TRBJ1-2; the D is unclear. The CDR3 has 15 residues. Germline V gene data show CDR1 as SGHVS and CDR2 as FQNEAQ. V was cut by 1 base and J by 1 base, with 10 bases left in between. DNA for the CDR3: TGTGCCAGCAGCTTAGAATCGGTAGTTAACTATGGCTACACCTTC. Translated: CASSLESVVNYGYTF.

The chain is built from TRBV3-1 (or the pseudogene TRBV3-2) and TRBJ2-1, with 8 positions matching TRBD2. The CDR3 covers 16 residues. CDR1 is LGHDT and CDR2 is YNNKEL in the germline V gene (reference sequence). V was pared by 1 base and J by 5 bases, with 7 bases of the junction left unmatched. The CDR3 is CASSQAFLAGHNEQFF. In DNA form, the CDR3 reads TGTGCCAGCAGCCAAGCGTTTTTAGCGGGACACAATGAGCAGTTCTTC.

This sequence joins TRBV5-5 and TRBJ1-2, with TRBD1 matching over 8 bases. Germline V gene sequence: CDR1 SGHKS, CDR2 YYEKEE (reference sequence). CDR3 length: 16 amino acids. The trim removed 4 bases at V and 2 bases at J, leaving 10 bases unmatched. The CDR3 is CASSPTGGRYNYGYTF. For the CDR3, the DNA is TGTGCCAGCAGCCCTACAGGGGGACGGTACAACTATGGCTACACCTTC.

The chain uses TRBV6-6 and TRBJ1-1; TRBD1 matches 7 bases. V gave up 6 bases and J gave up 1 base; unmatched junction bases: 2. CDR1 is MNHNY and CDR2 is SVGAGI in the germline V gene (reference sequence). This CDR3 comprises 13 residues. The CDR3 nucleotides read TGTGCCAGCAGGGACAGGAGGAACACTGAAGCTTTCTTT. It is translated as CASRDRRNTEAFF.

J is TRBJ1-4 and V is TRBV6-1; tentatively, D is TRBD1 (5 bases). The CDR3 totals 16 residues. V was trimmed by 0 bases and J by 5 bases, leaving 13 bases between them. Germline CDR1 MNHNS, CDR2 SASEGT. CDR3 sequence: CASSEAMDTLNEKLFF. As DNA, the CDR3 is TGTGCCAGCAGTGAAGCGATGGACACCTTAAATGAAAAACTGTTTTTT.

The chain has TRBV6-5 and TRBJ1-4, with D perhaps matching TRBD1 (5 bases). Between the trimmed V and J ends, which lost 6 bases and 10 bases, there was a span of 18 bases. Germline assignment: CDR1 MNHEY and CDR2 SVGAGI. The CDR3 contains 14 residues. The CDR3 region is CASREQGRSGKLFF. Written as DNA, the CDR3 is TGTGCCAGCAGGGAGCAGGGCCGGAGTGGAAAACTGTTTTTT.

The chain couples TRBV19 to TRBJ2-2; TRBD1 might be the D (6 bases). CDR3 length: 17 amino acids. In germline, CDR1 is LNHDA, CDR2 SQIVND (reference sequence). The V end lost 3 bases, the J end lost 4 bases, and 18 bases lay between the germline ends. The CDR3 DNA is TGTGCCAGTAGTATCGCCTTTGGGCAGGGGAGCACCGGGGAGCTGTTTTTT. Amino acids: CASSIAFGQGSTGELFF.

The chain has TRBV12-3 or TRBV12-4 and TRBJ1-1; D is uncertain. Deletions cut 3 bases from V and 6 bases from J, with 8 bases between. The CDR3 consists of 12 residues. The CDR3 spells CASSFSPAEAFF. CDR3 DNA sequence: TGTGCCAGCAGTTTCTCCCCAGCTGAAGCTTTCTTT.

The genes are TRBV7-8 and TRBJ2-3; possibly TRBD2 for D (5 bases). Germline V gene lookup returns CDR1 SGHVS and CDR2 FQNEAQ. V dropped 5 bases and J dropped 4 bases, with 19 bases sitting between them. The CDR3 length is 16 residues. In nucleotides, the CDR3 is TGTGCCAGCAGCCCCTCCCGTGGCCGGGGTGCAGATACGCAGTATTTT. It codes for CASSPSRGRGADTQYF.

This clone turned up a few times. The rearrangement uses TRBV14 and TRBJ1-2; 8 bases match TRBD1. From germline, CDR1 is SGHDN and CDR2 FVKESK. The V gene end was trimmed by 4 bases and the J gene end by 8 bases; junction bases not matched to a gene: 6. The CDR3 is 13 residues long. The CDR3, as DNA: TGTGCCAGCAGCCGAGGACAGGGTTGGGGCTACACCTTC. Translating it yields CASSRGQGWGYTF.

The chain couples TRBV18 to TRBJ1-4, with D perhaps TRBD1 (5 bases). CDR3 length: 15 amino acids. The germline V and J ends were trimmed by 4 bases and 4 bases, with 13 bases remaining between them. Germline CDR1 is KGHSH and CDR2 is LQKENI. CDR3 sequence reads: CASSQAGLSNEKLFF. The CDR3 DNA sequence: TGTGCCAGCTCACAAGCGGGACTGAGTAATGAAAAACTGTTTTTT.

This clone has just one count. This chain links TRBV12-3 or TRBV12-4 with TRBJ2-1; D is uncertain. This CDR3 region has 13 residues. The germline V and J ends were trimmed by 1 base and 5 bases, with 6 bases remaining between them. The CDR3 here is CASSLGPNNEQFF. The CDR3 coding sequence is TGTGCCAGCAGTTTAGGTCCCAACAATGAGCAGTTCTTC.

The rearrangement uses TRBV23-1 and TRBJ2-5, with 10 bases lining up with TRBD2. TRBV23-1 is reported as an ORF; its role is uncertain. Trimming at V came to 0 bases and at J to 5 bases, leaving 9 bases not matched to a gene. This CDR3 comprises 17 residues. Written as DNA, the CDR3 is TGCGCCAGCAGTCAATCAACAGCGGGAGGGCCCCAGGAGACCCAGTACTTC. Its protein product is CASSQSTAGGPQETQYF.

This clone was observed a handful of times. The V gene is TRBV12-3 or TRBV12-4, the J gene TRBJ2-1; D is ambiguous. The CDR3 contains 11 residues. V was pared by 5 bases and J by 10 bases, with 9 bases between. The CDR3, as DNA: TGTGCCAGCAGTCCCCGCGTGGAGCAGTTCTTC. Protein product: CASSPRVEQFF.